This is a list of T cell receptor beta chains from one sample in a study of Ad26.COV2.S vaccination and SARS-CoV-2 variants. Here immunoSEQ multiplex PCR was the method, and the copy in TCRdb shows in-frame clones only, minus some. The table includes hundreds of thousands of clones, approximately 90% detected once. The material sequenced was peripheral blood, taken in a trial of Ad26.COV2.S vaccine versus placebo. The receptors stem from a person between 18 and 65 years old who received the Ad26.COV2.S COVID-19 vaccine or a placebo. The conserved cysteine and the conserved F or W are not part of the CDR3 here.

TRBJ1-3,TRBV18,ASSPGDRYYGNTIY
TRBJ1-5,TRBV19,ASSIDLAQVPNQPQH
TRBJ2-2,TRBV2,ASNTGSGELF
TRBJ1-4,TRBV4-3,ASSQEVSSVVAEKLF
TRBJ2-1,TRBV7-6,ASSLLLAGGYNEQF
TRBJ1-1,TRBV9,ASSPQDRGVTEAF
TRBJ1-1,TRBV28,ASKVGSQPKNTEAF
TRBJ2-3,TRBV29-1,SVRLDTDTQY
TRBJ1-2,TRBV7-9,ASSLAGGGYGYT
TRBJ1-2,TRBV7-2,ASSLAVTLQGTNYGYT
TRBJ1-5,TRBV19,ASSNSGLQPQH
TRBJ2-7,TRBV29-1,SVEDSGRAGGGHEQY
TRBJ1-1,TRBV15,ATSAYSRDSEAF
TRBJ1-3,TRBV18,ASSLLTGALDTIY
TRBJ2-7,TRBV6-1,ASSEGPGQGIGLSYEQY
TRBJ2-7,TRBV29-1,SATQGSYEQY
TRBJ2-5,TRBV30,AWSRDRGLRETQY
TRBJ2-5,TRBV14,ASSTPGGVETQY
TRBJ1-2,TRBV4-1,ASSPTNQSPRGPYGYT
TRBJ2-3,TRBV5-4,ASSWGATSYEDTQY
TRBJ1-4,TRBV5-6,ASSPSGQGTEKLF
TRBJ1-6,TRBV6-4,ASMGRGKSSSYNSPLH
TRBJ2-3,TRBV2,ASHSPPTSVVADTQY
TRBJ2-5,TRBV6-1,ASSGRFKWTSGGFLETQY
TRBJ1-3,TRBV4-1,ASSLRDRRRSGNTIY
TRBJ2-2,TRBV5-6,ASKFGNTGELF
TRBJ1-2,TRBV5-1,ASSWDGTLLDGYT
TRBJ2-2,TRBV4-3,ASSQDTAGELF
TRBJ2-1,TRBV14,ASSQVDGADWGSYNEQF
TRBJ2-7,TRBV7-6,ASSLASGDYEQY
TRBJ2-2,TRBV10-1,ASRDALNTGELF
TRBJ2-6,TRBV6-2/TRBV6-3,ASSYDSSGANVLT
TRBJ1-5,TRBV12-3/TRBV12-4,ASSDSNQPQH
TRBJ1-2,TRBV30,AWSVWDRGLGYT
TRBJ2-7,TRBV29-1,SVAIGSSYEQY
TRBJ2-2,TRBV5-4,ASSLTGQPTGELF
TRBJ1-2,TRBV28,ASRSTGKNYGYT
TRBJ1-6,TRBV6-5,ASTQNNSPLH
TRBJ2-7,TRBV7-2,ASSLAGPYEQY
TRBJ2-3,TRBV19,ASSIEGLATDTQY
TRBJ2-7,TRBV28,ASSSSSGGSSYEQY
TRBJ1-1,TRBV29-1,SVDSARGEAF
TRBJ2-2,TRBV28,ASTLAPYTGELF
TRBJ1-2,TRBV20-1,SASDNYGYT
TRBJ1-1,TRBV11-3,ASSPTGGGDEAF
TRBJ1-2,TRBV5-1,ASSLEGGNPGYT
TRBJ1-1,TRBV18,ASSRGTSTKYTEAF
TRBJ2-7,TRBV18,ASSPGTGGYEQY
TRBJ2-1,TRBV11-2,ASSSIPDRYNEQF
TRBJ2-1,TRBV5-4,ASRRDRSPLNEQF
TRBJ2-3,TRBV19,ASTSAGGPPDTQY
TRBJ1-2,TRBV6-6,ASTGTGDFGYT
TRBJ1-4,TRBV4-3,ASSQDPTAMNEKLF
TRBJ1-5,TRBV2,ASRGVRGYQPQH